These T cell receptor beta chains were read from a single sample in a study of beta chain features in type 1 diabetes. The protocol was immunoSEQ multiplex PCR, while the TCRdb copy is restricted to in-frame clones and leaves out a portion. Altogether roughly 400,000 clones are present, about 14% being singletons, with the ten largest covering 0.019%. The sequenced sample was naive CD4+ T cells from blood. The receptors come from a woman between 18 and 29 years old in good health. The CDR3 runs from the conserved cysteine through the conserved F or W. D genes are given only for firm matches. Not all rows give a size; the values are once, few, many and, for expanded clones, a class.

V	J	size	D	DNA	CDR3
TRBV9	TRBJ2-5	NA	TRBD1	TGTGCCAGCAGCGTAAGTGGGGGACAGAAAGAGACCCAGTACTTC	CASSVSGGQKETQYF
TRBV30	TRBJ1-1	few	NA	TGTGCCTGGAGCAGGGGTAGGAACACTGAAGCTTTCTTT	CAWSRGRNTEAFF
TRBV25-1	TRBJ1-1	NA	NA	TGTGCCAGCAGCAGGCAGGGAGCGGGGACTGAAGCTTTCTTT	CASSRQGAGTEAFF
TRBV28	TRBJ2-2	few	NA	TGTGCCAGCAGTAACCGACTAGTTTTCGTGGCCGGGGAGCTGTTTTTT	CASSNRLVFVAGELFF
TRBV4-1	TRBJ2-7	few	NA	TGCGCCAGCAGCCAAGGTCCAGTCGAGCAGTACTTC	CASSQGPVEQYF
TRBV18	TRBJ1-1	NA	NA	TGTGCCAGCTCACCGGAAGGGGCTGAAGCTTTCTTT	CASSPEGAEAFF
TRBV13	TRBJ2-6	NA	NA	TGTGCCAGCCGCAGAGGCATAGGACTCTCTGGGGCCAACGTCCTGACTTTC	CASRRGIGLSGANVLTF
TRBV4-1	TRBJ1-5	few	NA	TGCGCCAGCAGCCGCGGGACCGACAGTAGCAATCAGCCCCAGCATTTT	CASSRGTDSSNQPQHF
TRBV6-1	TRBJ1-5	NA	NA	TGTGCCAGCAAGGTGGGGGGAAGCCTCAATCAGCCCCAGCATTTT	CASKVGGSLNQPQHF
TRBV20-1	TRBJ1-2	few	TRBD1	TGCAGTGCTCGGACAGGCTCTGGCTACACCTTC	CSARTGSGYTF
TRBV6-5	TRBJ2-6	NA	TRBD1	TGTGCCAGCAGTTCGACAGGGCCCGGGGCCAACGTCCTGACTTTC	CASSSTGPGANVLTF
TRBV28	TRBJ2-1	NA	TRBD2	TGTGCCAGCAGCTCGACTAGCGGGATATTCTACAATGAGCAGTTCTTC	CASSSTSGIFYNEQFF
TRBV5-1	TRBJ2-5	NA	TRBD2	TGCGCCAGCAACCCTTCGGGGGGGGAGACCCAGTACTTC	CASNPSGGETQYF
TRBV5-1	TRBJ2-4	few	TRBD1	TGCGCCAGCAGCTTCACGACAGGGAAAAACATTCAGTACTTC	CASSFTTGKNIQYF
TRBV30	TRBJ2-2	few	TRBD1	TGTGCCTGGAGCGCGCCGGGACAGGGGTCCACCGGGGAGCTGTTTTTT	CAWSAPGQGSTGELFF
TRBV7-9	TRBJ2-1	few	TRBD2	TGTGCCAGCAGCTTCGGGACTAGCGGCAATGAGCAGTTCTTC	CASSFGTSGNEQFF
TRBV7-2	TRBJ2-7	NA	NA	TGTGCCAGCAGCCCCGGACAGTCCTACGAGCAGTACTTC	CASSPGQSYEQYF
TRBV5-4	TRBJ2-3	NA	NA	TGTGCCAGCAGCTTGGTTTCCAGCGAAGGCACAGATACGCAGTATTTT	CASSLVSSEGTDTQYF
TRBV5-1	TRBJ1-5	NA	NA	TGCGCCAGCAGTCCTACTGGGGGCGGGAATCAGCCCCAGCATTTT	CASSPTGGGNQPQHF
TRBV28	TRBJ2-5	NA	NA	TGTGCCAGCAGTTCTATACAAGAGACCCAGTACTTC	CASSSIQETQYF
TRBV5-1	TRBJ1-1	few	NA	TGCGCCAGCAGCTTGAACCTACGGAACACTGAAGCTTTCTTT	CASSLNLRNTEAFF
TRBV30	TRBJ2-7	NA	NA	TGTGCCTGGGGCTCCCTAGAGAAGCAGTACTTC	CAWGSLEKQYF
TRBV19	TRBJ2-5	few	NA	TGTGCCAGTAGGGATCAGGAAGAGACCCAGTACTTC	CASRDQEETQYF
TRBV6-5	TRBJ1-1	few	TRBD1	TGTGCCAGCAGCCCCGTCGGGACAGGCCACACTGAAGCTTTCTTT	CASSPVGTGHTEAFF
TRBV15	TRBJ1-1	NA	NA	TGTGCCACCAGCCTTTCGAGGAACACTGAAGCTTTCTTT	CATSLSRNTEAFF
TRBV15	TRBJ2-7	few	NA	TGTGCCACCAGCAGGGGCCCAGAGGGCGAGCAGTACTTC	CATSRGPEGEQYF
TRBV14	TRBJ2-1	NA	TRBD2	TGTGCCAGCAGCCAAGATTGGTATGCGGGAGGACCCCTAGTCGGTGAGCAGTTCTTC	CASSQDWYAGGPLVGEQFF
TRBV28	TRBJ1-5	NA	TRBD1	TGTGCCAGCAGGGACAGGGGGAGCAATCAGCCCCAGCATTTT	CASRDRGSNQPQHF
TRBV28	TRBJ1-1	once	NA	TGTGCCAGCCAGGGAAACACTGAAGCTTTCTTT	CASQGNTEAFF
TRBV7-2	TRBJ2-3	few	NA	TGTGCCAGCAGCGTACAGGGTGGGACAGATACGCAGTATTTT	CASSVQGGTDTQYF
TRBV29-1	TRBJ2-3	NA	NA	TGCAGCGTTGATCGAGATACGCAGTATTTT	CSVDRDTQYF
TRBV20-1	TRBJ2-7	few	NA	TGCAGCTCCCTAGGATCCTACGAGCAGTACTTC	CSSLGSYEQYF
TRBV5-1	TRBJ2-1	NA	TRBD2	TGCGCCAGCAGCTCCGGGACTAGCGGCGACAATGAGCAGTTCTTC	CASSSGTSGDNEQFF
TRBV14	TRBJ2-1	few	NA	TGTGCCAGCGGCTCCTCATCGCAGTTCTTC	CASGSSSQFF
TRBV5-1	TRBJ2-1	NA	TRBD1	TGCGCCAGCAGCTTGGGACAGGGGTACGAGCAGTTCTTC	CASSLGQGYEQFF
TRBV6-6	TRBJ1-2	NA	NA	TGTGCCAGCAGGGGTAAACAGGGTGATGGCTACACCTTC	CASRGKQGDGYTF
TRBV6-6	TRBJ1-1	NA	NA	TGTGCCAGCAGTTACGGAAGGAGGGAGCGGGCTTTCTTT	CASSYGRRERAFF
TRBV9	TRBJ2-1	NA	TRBD2	TGTGCCAGCAGCGTAGGGGCTAGCGGGGGCTTCAATGAGCAGTTCTTC	CASSVGASGGFNEQFF
TRBV14	TRBJ2-1	NA	NA	TGTGCCAGCAGCCAAGGGTTTAGCGGCAATGAGCAGTTCTTC	CASSQGFSGNEQFF
TRBV6-6	TRBJ1-5	few	TRBD1	TGTGCCAGCAGGTCGGGACAGGGGAGCAATCAGCCCCAGCATTTT	CASRSGQGSNQPQHF
TRBV30	TRBJ2-7	few	NA	TGTGCCTGGAGTGTAAGCCGGTCTTTACGGCAGTACTTC	CAWSVSRSLRQYF
TRBV9	TRBJ1-4	few	NA	TGTGCCAGCAGTTTAACAAGGAGGGCTAATGAAAAACTGTTTTTT	CASSLTRRANEKLFF
TRBV5-1	TRBJ1-5	NA	NA	TGCGCCAGCAGCTTGGGAGGTGGCAATCAGCCCCAGCATTTT	CASSLGGGNQPQHF
TRBV19	TRBJ2-2	few	NA	TGTGCCAGTAGTATCCTTCGGACAGTAAACACCGGGGAGCTGTTTTTT	CASSILRTVNTGELFF
TRBV4-2	TRBJ2-2	NA	TRBD2	TGTGCCAGCAGCCAAGGGGGGCGGGAGGACAGGGAGCTGTTTTTT	CASSQGGREDRELFF
TRBV4-2	TRBJ1-5	few	NA	TGTGCCAGCAGCCAAGATGGAGGGAGCTGGGGTAATCAGCCCCAGCATTTT	CASSQDGGSWGNQPQHF
TRBV30	TRBJ1-2	NA	TRBD1	TGTGCCTGGAGTGTACCCAACAGGGGGAGGAACTATGGCTACACCTTC	CAWSVPNRGRNYGYTF
TRBV4-1	TRBJ2-7	few	TRBD1	TGCGCCAGCAGCTCGATTCCGGGACAGGGGGCTTACGAGCAGTACTTC	CASSSIPGQGAYEQYF
TRBV11-2	TRBJ2-7	NA	TRBD2	TGTGCCAGCAGCCCCCAGACTAGCGGATCCTACGAGCAGTACTTC	CASSPQTSGSYEQYF
TRBV5-1	TRBJ1-4	few	NA	TGCGCCAGCAGCTTACTCCCTCAGGGAGGGAATGAAAAACTGTTTTTT	CASSLLPQGGNEKLFF
TRBV6-5	TRBJ1-2	NA	NA	TGTGCCAGCAGTTACTTTAGGGGAAGCTACACCTTC	CASSYFRGSYTF
TRBV28	TRBJ2-7	few	NA	TGTGCCAGCAGCCCTCTGACTATTAGCTCCTACGAGCAGTACTTC	CASSPLTISSYEQYF
TRBV19	TRBJ2-7	NA	TRBD2	TGTGCCACCCACGGACTAGCGGGACCGTACGAGCAGTACTTC	CATHGLAGPYEQYF
TRBV7-9	TRBJ2-5	NA	NA	TGTGCCAGCAGCTACCTTCTTTTAGGGCAGGGGCGGGAGACCCAGTACTTC	CASSYLLLGQGRETQYF